The 16 T cell receptor beta chains presented below share a single source sample, sequenced in a study of T cells in Graves' hyperthyroidism and ophthalmopathy. It was RNA transcripts that yielded the amplified TCR beta CDR3 regions. In the first-round RT-PCR of the TCR CDR3, the HTBI primer set was used. TCRdb redid the calling of the multiplex PCR reads with MiXCR, one entry per CDR3 protein. The sample has about 770,000 distinct CDR3 sequences; 18% are singletons. Sequenced input: blood. The receptor source for this set is a woman in her fifties or sixties with Graves' hyperthyroidism that later progressed to Graves' ophthalmopathy.

V usage is TRBV10-3 and J usage is TRBJ2-5; TRBD1 is a possible D gene (7 bases). Germline V gene data show CDR1 as ENHRY and CDR2 as SYGVKD. This CDR3 is built from 17 residues. The germline V and J ends were trimmed by 0 bases and 1 base, with 15 bases remaining between them. CDR3 protein: CAISESTQGGRQETQYF. As DNA, the CDR3 is TGTGCCATCAGTGAGTCGACCCAGGGGGGCCGCCAAGAGACCCAGTACTTC.

This clonotype was counted ten times or more. This chain uses TRBV12-3 or TRBV12-4 with TRBJ1-2; 8 positions match TRBD1. CDR3 size: 12 residues. Unmatched junction bases numbered 1, after V lost 8 bases and J lost 2 bases. The CDR3 reads CASHRGNYGYTF. As DNA, the CDR3 is TGTGCCAGCCACAGGGGGAACTATGGCTACACCTTC.

This clonotype was recorded many times. V gene TRBV11-1 combines with J gene TRBJ2-1, with 10 bases matching TRBD1. CDR1 is SGHAT and CDR2 is FQDESV in the germline V gene (reference sequence). Losses at the gene ends were 6 bases for V and 1 base for J; bases not matched to a gene: 6. CDR3 length equals 16 residues. CDR3 nucleotides: TGTGCCAGCAGTTACCGGGACAGGGGATCCTACAATGAGCAGTTCTTC. This translates into CASSYRDRGSYNEQFF.

This clonotype came up a few times. V usage is TRBV29-1 and J usage is TRBJ1-6, with 9 bases matching TRBD1. The CDR3 covers 13 residues. Per the germline V gene, CDR1 is SQVTM and CDR2 is ANQGSEA. The V and J ends lost 5 bases and 7 bases, in that order; junction bases with no gene match: 3. In nucleotides, the CDR3 is TGCAGCGTTCAGGACAGGGGAAATTCACCCCTCCACTTT. It translates to CSVQDRGNSPLHF.

This clonotype was counted between two and nine times. V and J are TRBV20-1 and TRBJ1-2; 10 bases line up with TRBD1. Germline-derived CDR1 and CDR2 are DFQATT and SNEGSKA (reference sequence). The CDR3 covers 16 residues. V shed 4 bases, J shed 7 bases, and the junction held 15 bases outside the gene matches. The CDR3 reads CSATRTAPGQGFGYTF. The CDR3 nucleotides are TGCAGTGCTACTCGAACTGCTCCGGGACAGGGGTTTGGCTACACCTTC.

This rearrangement joins TRBV11-2 to TRBJ2-3; 10 bases agree with TRBD2. Germline V gene data show CDR1 as SGHAT and CDR2 as FQNNGV. The CDR3 has 16 residues. With 4 bases clipped from V and 5 bases from J, the junction kept 9 bases outside the gene matches. CDR3 protein: CASSSRASGGVDTQYF. CDR3 nucleotide sequence: TGTGCCAGCAGCTCCCGGGCTAGCGGGGGTGTAGATACGCAGTATTTT.

The chain carries TRBV6-1 and TRBJ1-5; D not resolved. Germline V gene data show CDR1 as MNHNS and CDR2 as SASEGT. This CDR3 contains 15 residues. V was shortened by 4 bases and J by 2 bases, with 12 bases between the two germline ends. The CDR3 reads CASSAQSGRNQPQHF. The CDR3 DNA follows: TGTGCCAGCAGTGCGCAGTCCGGGCGCAATCAGCCCCAGCATTTT.

The rearrangement joins TRBV10-3 to TRBJ2-2; maybe TRBD1 (6 bases). The CDR3 is made up of 13 amino acids. Germline assignment: CDR1 ENHRY and CDR2 SYGVKD. Between the trimmed V and J ends, which lost 11 bases and 0 bases, there was a span of 10 bases. The CDR3 loop is CAGQIPNTGELFF. The CDR3 coding sequence is TGTGCCGGACAGATACCGAACACCGGGGAGCTGTTTTTT.

The chain couples TRBV12-3 or TRBV12-4 to TRBJ1-4; D uncertain. This CDR3 contains 14 residues. V dropped 6 bases and J dropped 8 bases, with 16 bases sitting between them. The DNA for the CDR3 is TGTGCCAGCAGCCCTACCCATTTAGGAGAAAAACTGTTTTTT. This codes for CASSPTHLGEKLFF.

As regards this clonotype: It may be a read error: a sequence one base away is much more abundant. The rearrangement joins TRBV5-1 to TRBJ2-5, with a weak D call TRBD2 (6 bases). Looked up from germline, CDR1 is SGHRS and CDR2 is YFSETQ. The V and J ends lost 5 bases and 6 bases respectively, with 14 bases between them. The CDR3 has 13 amino acids. The CDR3 loop is CASRYGGEKTQYF. Here the CDR3 DNA reads TGCGCCAGCAGATACGGGGGAGAAAAGACCCAGTACTTC.

This clonotype has a handful of counts. CDR3 residues: CSAPQGRASGNTIYF. The CDR3 DNA reads TGCAGTGCCCCACAGGGCAGAGCCTCTGGAAACACCATATATTTT. This chain uses TRBV20-1 with TRBJ1-3; D is perhaps TRBD1 (6 bases). V shed 6 bases and J shed 0 bases, with 15 bases lying between them. This CDR3 has 15 amino acids. Germline values: CDR1 DFQATT, CDR2 SNEGSKA (reference sequence).

The V and J genes are TRBV11-3 and TRBJ1-2; a weak D match, TRBD1 (6 bases). Germline-derived CDR1 and CDR2 are SGHNT and YENEEA. The CDR3 is 13 amino acids. Trimming removed 4 bases at V and 10 bases at J, with 16 bases between. CDR3 sequence (DNA): TGTGCCAGCAGCTCCCAACAGGGACTCGACTACACCTTC. It yields the protein CASSSQQGLDYTF.

This clonotype was picked up a small number of times. The rearrangement uses TRBV7-8 and TRBJ1-3, with D possibly TRBD1 on 5 matching bases. Looked up from germline, CDR1 is SGHVS and CDR2 is FQNEAQ. V gave up 4 bases and J gave up 2 bases, with 15 bases separating them. The CDR3 runs 16 residues. CDR3 sequence: CASSSTRAGAGNTIYF. In nucleotides, the CDR3 is TGTGCCAGCAGCTCGACCCGGGCGGGGGCTGGAAACACCATATATTTT.

In this sample, this clonotype turned up many times. The chain combines TRBV6-1 with TRBJ1-1; D is unclear. The V gene's germline CDR1 is MNHNS and CDR2 SASEGT. V was pared by 7 bases and J by 3 bases, with 12 bases between. This CDR3 is built from 13 residues. The CDR3 DNA reads as TGTGCCAGCACTGGATGGATGGACACTGAAGCTTTCTTT. Translating it yields CASTGWMDTEAFF.

This clonotype was detected many times. The chain joins TRBV20-1 to TRBJ2-5; 9 bases agree with TRBD2. The CDR3 totals 15 residues. Losses at the gene ends were 5 bases for V and 0 bases for J; bases not matched to a gene: 7. Germline values: CDR1 DFQATT, CDR2 SNEGSKA (reference sequence). This CDR3 is CSAPRASGDQETQYF. The CDR3 DNA is TGCAGTGCTCCGAGGGCTAGCGGGGACCAAGAGACCCAGTACTTC.

In DNA, the CDR3 is TGTGCCAGCAGCCAAGTACAGCGGGGCTACACCTTC. Translation: CASSQVQRGYTF. The chain links TRBV3-1 to TRBJ1-2; no clear D. Trimming left V 1 base short and J 8 bases short, with 8 bases between. CDR1 is LGHDT and CDR2 is YNNKEL in the germline V gene (reference sequence). The length of the CDR3 is 12 residues.